This T cell receptor beta chain was sequenced during a study of T cell repertoires in cytomegalovirus infection. One entry per CDR3 protein, called by TCRdb with MiXCR from the reads. This sample has a few hundred thousand distinct CDR3 sequences, with roughly 13% found just once. Trimming shortened V by 5 bases and J by 5 bases, and 12 bases separated the two germline ends. The CDR3 is made up of 13 amino acids. CDR1 and CDR2 from the germline V gene are SGHNT and YENEEA. This clonotype was counted between two and nine times. This sequence originates from a human donor in good health (CMV status not recorded). Some clones in this sample may be carry-over from other donors' samples. The chain uses TRBV11-3 and TRBJ2-5; D possibly corresponds to TRBD1 (5 bases). Sequences were obtained from PBMCs. CDR3 DNA sequence: TGTGCCAGCAGCCAGGGTCCCAGGGAGACCCAGTACTTC. It translates to CASSQGPRETQYF.